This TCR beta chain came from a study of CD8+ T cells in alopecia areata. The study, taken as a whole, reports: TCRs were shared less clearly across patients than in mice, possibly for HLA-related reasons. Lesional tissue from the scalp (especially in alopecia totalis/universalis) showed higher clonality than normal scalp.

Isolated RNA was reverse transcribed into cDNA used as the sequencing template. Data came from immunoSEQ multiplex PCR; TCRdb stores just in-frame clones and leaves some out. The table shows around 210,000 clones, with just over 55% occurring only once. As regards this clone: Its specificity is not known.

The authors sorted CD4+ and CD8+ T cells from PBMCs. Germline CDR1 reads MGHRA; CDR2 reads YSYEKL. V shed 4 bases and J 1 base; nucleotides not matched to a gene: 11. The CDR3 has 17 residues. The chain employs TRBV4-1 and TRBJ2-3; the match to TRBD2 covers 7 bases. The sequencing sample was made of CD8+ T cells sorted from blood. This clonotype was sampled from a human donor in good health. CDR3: CASSPTAGEWGTDTQYF. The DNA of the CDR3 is TGCGCCAGCAGCCCTACGGCGGGGGAATGGGGCACAGATACGCAGTATTTT.